Shown below are 6 T cell receptor beta chains from a single sample sequenced in a study of post-analysis software for immune sequencing data. Included in the TCR beta cDNA libraries were unique molecular identifiers. Using its own MiXCR run on the PCR reads, TCRdb lists one record per CDR3 protein. This sample has about 540,000 distinct CDR3 sequences; 34% occur once, and the top ten carry around 6%. Study-level findings and limits: There were five TRBV segments more frequent in patients than controls, and TRBV5-6, TRBV5-1 and TRBV20-1 were among them.

Antigens of these TCRs are unknown. Sequencing used blood. Receptors were obtained from a girl aged 2-17 years with multiple sclerosis.

The CDR3 DNA sequence: TGCGCCAGCAGCCTAGAAGACAGGGAAAGTCAGCCCCAGCATTTT. Protein: CASSLEDRESQPQHF. The V call is TRBV4-1, the J call TRBJ1-5; 7 bases are a match to TRBD1. Trimming removed 4 bases from V and 6 bases from J; junction bases left unmatched: 9. Per germline, CDR1 MGHRA and CDR2 YSYEKL. This CDR3 spans 15 amino acids.

This clonotype was recorded once. Compared with germline, one end of the junction differs, possibly owing to a read error. The chain uses TRBV9 and TRBJ2-7; perhaps TRBD1 as D (7 bases). This CDR3 contains 15 residues. CDR1 is SGDLS, CDR2 YYNGEE, per germline. The CDR3 reads CTSSAGTASSYEQYF. CDR3 coding DNA: TGTACCAGCAGCGCGGGGACAGCGAGCTCCTACGAGCAGTACTTC.

The chain recombines TRBV4-1 with TRBJ2-1; TRBD1 agrees at 10 bases. Per germline, CDR1 MGHRA and CDR2 YSYEKL. This CDR3 has 15 amino acids. V lost 4 bases and J lost 8; bases outside the gene matches: 8. The CDR3 loop is CASSPWDRGGDEQFF. CDR3 coding DNA: TGCGCCAGCAGCCCCTGGGACAGGGGAGGCGATGAGCAGTTCTTC.

This clonotype has more than one count but fewer than ten. J is TRBJ2-5 and V is TRBV5-1, with TRBD1 matching over 9 bases. The germline CDR1 and CDR2 sequences are SGHRS and YFSETQ. The CDR3 has 15 amino acids. V gave up 3 bases and J gave up 4 bases; unmatched junction bases: 7. CDR3 in amino acids: CASSSGTGSPETQYF. The CDR3 nucleotides read TGCGCCAGCAGCTCCGGGACAGGGAGTCCAGAGACCCAGTACTTC.

The chain links TRBV18 to TRBJ2-7, with 9 bases lining up with TRBD1. The CDR3 is made up of 16 amino acids. Germline assignment: CDR1 KGHSH and CDR2 LQKENI. V was pared by 6 bases and J by 2 bases, with 11 bases of the junction left unmatched. The CDR3 sequence: CASSSAQGARAYEQYF. The CDR3, as DNA: TGTGCCAGCTCGTCCGCACAGGGGGCGAGGGCCTACGAGCAGTACTTC. Drawing the rest from reference TRBV18 and TRBJ2-7, the complete variable domain is NAGVMQNPRHLVRRRGQEARLRCSPMKGHSHVYWYRQLPEEGLKFMVYLQKENIIDESGMPKERFSAEFPKEGPSILRIQQVVRGDSAAYFCASSSAQGARAYEQYFGPGTRLTVT.

This clonotype was observed a few times. This chain links TRBV12-3 or TRBV12-4 with TRBJ2-1; no reliable D call. V lost 5 bases, J lost 1 base, and 12 bases lay in between. CDR3 size: 15 residues. Here the CDR3 DNA reads TGTGCCAGCAGTCCCCTAGTAGTTTCCTACAATGAGCAGTTCTTC. Translating gives CASSPLVVSYNEQFF.